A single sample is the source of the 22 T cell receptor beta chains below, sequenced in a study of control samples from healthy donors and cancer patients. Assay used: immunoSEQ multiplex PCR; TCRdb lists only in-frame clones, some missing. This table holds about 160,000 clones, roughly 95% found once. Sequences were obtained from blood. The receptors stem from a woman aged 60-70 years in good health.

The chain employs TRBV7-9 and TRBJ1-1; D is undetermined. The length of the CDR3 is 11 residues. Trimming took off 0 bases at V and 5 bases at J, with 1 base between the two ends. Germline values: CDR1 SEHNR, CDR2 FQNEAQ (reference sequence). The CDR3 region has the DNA TGTGCCAGCAGCTTAGCGACTGAAGCTTTCTTT. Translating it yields CASSLATEAFF.

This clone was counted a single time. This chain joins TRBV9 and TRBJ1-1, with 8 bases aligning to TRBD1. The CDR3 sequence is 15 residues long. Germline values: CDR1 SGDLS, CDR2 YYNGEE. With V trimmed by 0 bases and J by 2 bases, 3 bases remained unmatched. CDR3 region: CASSVGQGANTEAFF. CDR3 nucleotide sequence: TGTGCCAGCAGCGTAGGGCAGGGGGCCAACACTGAAGCTTTCTTT.

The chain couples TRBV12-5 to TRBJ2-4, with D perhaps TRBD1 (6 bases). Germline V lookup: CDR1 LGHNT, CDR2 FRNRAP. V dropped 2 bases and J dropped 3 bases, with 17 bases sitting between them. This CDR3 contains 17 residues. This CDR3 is CASGLNVDRRVKNIQYF. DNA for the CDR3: TGTGCTAGTGGTTTGAACGTAGACAGGCGCGTCAAAAACATTCAGTACTTC.

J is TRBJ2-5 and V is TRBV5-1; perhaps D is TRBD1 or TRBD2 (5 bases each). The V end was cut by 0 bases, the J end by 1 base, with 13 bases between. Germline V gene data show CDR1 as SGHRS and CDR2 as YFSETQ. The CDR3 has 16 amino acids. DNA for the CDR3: TGCGCCAGCAGCTTGGGGACGGGGCGGGCCCAAGAGACCCAGTACTTC. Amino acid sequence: CASSLGTGRAQETQYF.

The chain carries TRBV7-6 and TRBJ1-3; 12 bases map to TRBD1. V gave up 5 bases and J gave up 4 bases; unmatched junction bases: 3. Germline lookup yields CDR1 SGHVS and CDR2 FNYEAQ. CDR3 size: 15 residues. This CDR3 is CASSRDRGLGNTIYF. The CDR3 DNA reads TGTGCCAGCAGCCGGGACAGGGGGCTAGGAAACACCATATATTTT. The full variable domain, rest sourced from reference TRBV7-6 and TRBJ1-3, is GAGVSQSPRYKVTKRGQDVALRCDPISGHVSLYWYRQALGQGPEFLTYFNYEAQQDKSGLPNDRFSAERPEGSISTLTIQRTEQRDSAMYRCASSRDRGLGNTIYFGEGSWLTVV.

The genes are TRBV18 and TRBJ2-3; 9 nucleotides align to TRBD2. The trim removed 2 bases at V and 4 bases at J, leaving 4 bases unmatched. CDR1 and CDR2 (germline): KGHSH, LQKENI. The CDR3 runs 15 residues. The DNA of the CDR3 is TGTGCCAGCTCACCAGTGGCTAGCGGGGCAGATACGCAGTATTTT. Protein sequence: CASSPVASGADTQYF.

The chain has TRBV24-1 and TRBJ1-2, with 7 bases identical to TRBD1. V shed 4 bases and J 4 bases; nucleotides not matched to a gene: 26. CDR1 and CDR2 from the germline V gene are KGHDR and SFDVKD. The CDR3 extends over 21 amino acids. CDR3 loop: CATSDDRQGSCGSLLVYGYTF. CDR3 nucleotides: TGTGCCACCAGTGACGACAGACAGGGTTCCTGTGGGAGTCTCTTGGTCTATGGCTACACCTTC.

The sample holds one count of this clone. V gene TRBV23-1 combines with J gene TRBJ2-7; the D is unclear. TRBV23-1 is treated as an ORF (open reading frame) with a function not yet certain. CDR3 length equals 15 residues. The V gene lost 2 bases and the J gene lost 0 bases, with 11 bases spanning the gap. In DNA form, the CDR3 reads TGCGCCAGCAGTCAAGGTTCCCGACCCTCCTACGAGCAGTACTTC. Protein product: CASSQGSRPSYEQYF.

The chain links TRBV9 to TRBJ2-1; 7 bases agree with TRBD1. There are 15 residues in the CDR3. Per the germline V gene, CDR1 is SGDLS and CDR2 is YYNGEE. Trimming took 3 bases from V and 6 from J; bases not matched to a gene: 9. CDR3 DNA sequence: TGTGCCAGCAGCGCTGACAGGGTCCCGGGCAATGAGCAGTTCTTC. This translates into CASSADRVPGNEQFF.

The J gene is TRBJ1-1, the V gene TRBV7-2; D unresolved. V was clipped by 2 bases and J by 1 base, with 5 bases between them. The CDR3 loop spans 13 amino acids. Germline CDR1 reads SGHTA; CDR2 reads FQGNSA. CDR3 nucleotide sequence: TGTGCCAGCAGCTTATCGGCGAACACTGAAGCTTTCTTT. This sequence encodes CASSLSANTEAFF.

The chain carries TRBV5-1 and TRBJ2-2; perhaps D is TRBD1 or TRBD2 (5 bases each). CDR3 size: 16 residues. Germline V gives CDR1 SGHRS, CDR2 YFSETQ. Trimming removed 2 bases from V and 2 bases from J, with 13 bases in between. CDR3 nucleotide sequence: TGCGCCAGCAGCTTTGAGGGCAGGGTCAACACCGGGGAGCTGTTTTTT. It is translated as CASSFEGRVNTGELFF. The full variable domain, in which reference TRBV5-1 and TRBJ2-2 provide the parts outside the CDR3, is KAGVTQTPRYLIKTRGQQVTLSCSPISGHRSVSWYQQTPGQGLQFLFEYFSETQRNKGNFPGRFSGRQFSNSRSEMNVSTLELGDSALYLCASSFEGRVNTGELFFGEGSRLTVL.

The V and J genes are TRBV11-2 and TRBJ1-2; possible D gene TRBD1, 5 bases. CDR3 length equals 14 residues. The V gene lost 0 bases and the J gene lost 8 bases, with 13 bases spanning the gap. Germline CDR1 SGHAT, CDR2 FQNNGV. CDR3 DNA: TGTGCCAGCAGCTTAGATTACGGGGCGTTAGGCTACACCTTC. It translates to CASSLDYGALGYTF.

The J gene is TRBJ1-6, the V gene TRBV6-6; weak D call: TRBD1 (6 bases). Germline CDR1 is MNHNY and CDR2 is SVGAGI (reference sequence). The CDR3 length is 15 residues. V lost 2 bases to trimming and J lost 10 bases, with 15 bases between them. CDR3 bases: TGTGCCAGCAGTTACGCGGACAGAATAGAATCACCCCTCCACTTT. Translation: CASSYADRIESPLHF.

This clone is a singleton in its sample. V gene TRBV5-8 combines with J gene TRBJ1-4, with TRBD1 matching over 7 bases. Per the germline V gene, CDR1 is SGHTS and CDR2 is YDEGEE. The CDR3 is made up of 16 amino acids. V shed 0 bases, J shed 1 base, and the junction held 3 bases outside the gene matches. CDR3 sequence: CASSLGTGVTNEKLFF. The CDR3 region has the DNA TGTGCCAGCAGCTTGGGAACAGGGGTAACTAATGAAAAACTGTTTTTT.

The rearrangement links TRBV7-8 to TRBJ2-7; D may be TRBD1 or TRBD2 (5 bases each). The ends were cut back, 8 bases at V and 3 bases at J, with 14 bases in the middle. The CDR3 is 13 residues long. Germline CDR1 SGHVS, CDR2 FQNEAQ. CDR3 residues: CASQEGRDYEQYF. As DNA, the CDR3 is TGTGCCAGCCAAGAGGGCAGGGACTACGAGCAGTACTTC.

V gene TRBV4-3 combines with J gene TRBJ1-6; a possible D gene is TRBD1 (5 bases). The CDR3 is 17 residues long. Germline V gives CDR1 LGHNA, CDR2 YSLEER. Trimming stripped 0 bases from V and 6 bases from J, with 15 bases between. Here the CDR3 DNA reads TGCGCCAGCAGCCAAGATACAGGCCTCACGATTAATTCACCCCTCCACTTT. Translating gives CASSQDTGLTINSPLHF.

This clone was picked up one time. CDR3 DNA sequence: TGTGCCAGTAGACCCCCCCGGACAGAAAATTCACCCCTCCACTTT. Protein product: CASRPPRTENSPLHF. V and J are TRBV19 and TRBJ1-6; possible D gene TRBD1, 6 bases. Germline V gene data show CDR1 as LNHDA and CDR2 as SQIVND (reference sequence). The V and J ends lost 6 bases and 7 bases respectively, with 16 bases between them. This CDR3 region has 15 residues.

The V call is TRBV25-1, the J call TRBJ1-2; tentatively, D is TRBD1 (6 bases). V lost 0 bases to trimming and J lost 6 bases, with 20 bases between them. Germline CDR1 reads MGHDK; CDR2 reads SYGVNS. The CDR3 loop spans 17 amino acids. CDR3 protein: CASSEYPSNRGANGYTF. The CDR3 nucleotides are TGTGCCAGCAGTGAATACCCCTCAAATCGGGGGGCGAATGGCTACACCTTC.

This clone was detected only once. The chain's CDR3 is CASSSGQEGGEQYF. DNA of the CDR3: TGTGCCAGCAGTTCGGGACAGGAAGGGGGCGAGCAGTACTTC. This sequence joins TRBV6-5 and TRBJ2-7; 8 bases are shared with TRBD1. The CDR3 covers 14 residues. V shed 4 bases, J shed 6 bases, and the junction held 8 bases outside the gene matches. CDR1 is MNHEY and CDR2 is SVGAGI in the germline V gene.

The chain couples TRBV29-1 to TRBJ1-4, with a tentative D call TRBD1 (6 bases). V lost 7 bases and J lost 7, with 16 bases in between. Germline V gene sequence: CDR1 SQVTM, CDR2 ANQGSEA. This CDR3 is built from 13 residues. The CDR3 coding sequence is TGCAGCGCATCGACAGGTGGGGGTGAAAAACTGTTTTTT. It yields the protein CSASTGGGEKLFF.

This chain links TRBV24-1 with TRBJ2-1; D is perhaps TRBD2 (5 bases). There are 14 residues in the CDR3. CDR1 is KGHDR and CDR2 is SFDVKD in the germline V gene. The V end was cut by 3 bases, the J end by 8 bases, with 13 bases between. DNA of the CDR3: TGTGCCACCAGTGATGGCGGACTTTCACATGAGCAGTTCTTC. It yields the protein CATSDGGLSHEQFF.

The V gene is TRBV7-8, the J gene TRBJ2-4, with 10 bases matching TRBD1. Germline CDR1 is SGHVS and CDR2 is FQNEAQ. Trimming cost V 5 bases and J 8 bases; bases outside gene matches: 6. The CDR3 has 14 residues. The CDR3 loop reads CASSIDRGRDIQYF. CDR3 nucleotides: TGTGCCAGCAGCATTGACAGGGGGCGAGACATTCAGTACTTC.